This TCR delta chain was identified in a study of γδ T cells in repeated Plasmodium falciparum infection. TCRdb made new clone calls on the multiplex PCR reads using CATT. Of under 65,000 delta-chain clones detected, around 1.7% appear once; the ten largest clones hold 14% to 15%. CDR1 and CDR2 from the germline V gene are TSWWSYY and QGS. Trimming shortened V by 6 bases and J by 1 base, and 21 bases separated the two germline ends. This CDR3 has 17 residues. Vgamma9/Vdelta2+ and Vdelta2-negative gammadelta T cells were flow-sorted from PBMC for bulk sequencing. This clone was seen ten or more times. TCRdb's protein, taken from a much larger clone, differs from this DNA's translation at residue 12, likely owing to a read error; the protein displayed comes from the DNA.

The sequencing sample was made of gamma-delta T cells from blood. This chain links TRDV1 with TRDJ1; D gene unclear. The J gene is absent in TCRdb and was assigned here via DNA matching to germline. This receptor was identified in a pool of human donors (malaria-infected and uninfected, not separated). The CDR3 DNA reads as TGTGCTCTTGGAACAGAGGGTTCCCTGAGATTCACCGATAAACTCATCTTT. Its protein product is CALGTEGSLRFTDKLIF.